This is a list of T cell receptor beta chains from one sample in a study of blood T cell repertoires in COVID-19. Profiled with immunoSEQ multiplex PCR; TCRdb holds only in-frame clones, not every one. This table holds some 240,000 clones, about 79% found once. The sequencing input was peripheral blood. These receptor sequences come from a woman in her 40s who had recovered from COVID-19. CDR3s include the opening cysteine and the closing phenylalanine or tryptophan. D genes are given only for firm matches. Where a row states a size, it is once, few, many or the class of an expanded clone; other rows omit it.

.	.	TRBV28	TRBJ2-7	TGTGCCAGCAATAATCAGACTTACCGCTCCTACGAGCAGTACTTC	CASNNQTYRSYEQYF
.	.	TRBV6-6	TRBJ2-1	TGTGCCAGCAGTTATGCAAGGGGCAATGAGCAGTTCTTC	CASSYARGNEQFF
.	.	TRBV4-3	TRBJ1-1	TGCGCCAGCAGCCGCGAGCCCAGAGGCACTGAAGCTTTCTTT	CASSREPRGTEAFF
.	.	TRBV28	TRBJ1-1	TGTGCCAGCAGTTTACAGGTGTTGAACACTGAAGCTTTCTTT	CASSLQVLNTEAFF
.	TRBD2	TRBV6-1	TRBJ2-7	TGTGCCAGCAGTGAAGGGGAGGGCAGCGAGCAGTACTTC	CASSEGEGSEQYF
.	.	TRBV9	TRBJ1-1	TGTGCCAGCAGCGTAGGCTCCGAGCGGCCTAACACTGAAGCTTTCTTT	CASSVGSERPNTEAFF
.	TRBD2	TRBV15	TRBJ2-1	TGTGCCACCAGCAGAGACCGCGGGAGCCACAATGAGCAGTTCTTC	CATSRDRGSHNEQFF
.	.	TRBV6-4	TRBJ2-1	TGTGCCAGCAGTGACGCCGTAGGGGTCGCGTACAATGAGCAGTTCTTC	CASSDAVGVAYNEQFF
.	TRBD1	TRBV9	TRBJ1-2	TGTGCCAGCAGCGAAGGGACAGAATCAAACTATGGCTACACCTTC	CASSEGTESNYGYTF
.	.	TRBV5-5	TRBJ1-5	TGTGCCAGCAGCTGGGACGGGGGTGCAAATCAGCCCCAGCATTTT	CASSWDGGANQPQHF
.	.	TRBV7-2	TRBJ1-6	TGTGCCAGCAGCTTAGAAGGTTCAGGATCACCCCTCCACTTT	CASSLEGSGSPLHF
few	.	TRBV4-3	TRBJ1-1	TGCGCCAGCAGCCAAGATTCCTTATACACTGAAGCTTTCTTT	CASSQDSLYTEAFF
.	TRBD2	TRBV18	TRBJ2-1	TGTGCCAGCTCACCGGGACTAGCGGGGGGCCCCAACGTCAATGAGCAGTTCTTC	CASSPGLAGGPNVNEQFF
.	.	TRBV7-6	TRBJ1-2	TGTGCCAGCAGCCCCGTCGGCACAGCTAACTATGGCTACACCTTC	CASSPVGTANYGYTF
.	.	TRBV7-2	TRBJ2-1	TGTGCCAGCAGCTTAGTTTTTCCGAATGAGCAGTTCTTC	CASSLVFPNEQFF
few	.	TRBV2	TRBJ1-1	TGTGCCAGCAGACCCGGGACACACGGCAACACTGAAGCTTTCTTT	CASRPGTHGNTEAFF
.	TRBD1	TRBV19	TRBJ1-2	TGTGCCAGTAGTGCAGGGACAGGGGATCCGAAGCTTAACTATGGCTACACCTTC	CASSAGTGDPKLNYGYTF
.	TRBD2	TRBV28	TRBJ2-1	TGTGCCAGCATCGATAGCGGGGGGGCTGGGCAGTTCTTC	CASIDSGGAGQFF
.	TRBD2	TRBV6-5	TRBJ2-1	TGTGCCAGCAGAAAAGCGGGGGGGCATCCTGAGCAGTTCTTC	CASRKAGGHPEQFF
.	TRBD2	TRBV7-8	TRBJ2-5	TGTGCCAGCAAACTCTCCGGGGGGGCCGCGGGGGAGACCCAGTACTTC	CASKLSGGAAGETQYF
.	.	TRBV6-1	TRBJ1-5	TGTGCCAGCAGTGCAAGCAGGGTACTTAACAATCAGCCCCAGCATTTT	CASSASRVLNNQPQHF
.	.	TRBV3-1/TRBV3-2	TRBJ1-6	TGTGCCAGCAGCCCGAGACCGGGGGGTTCACCCCTCCACTTT	CASSPRPGGSPLHF
.	.	TRBV28	TRBJ1-3	TGTGCCAGCAGTCTAAACCCTCAAAGCTCTGGAAACACCATATATTTT	CASSLNPQSSGNTIYF
.	.	TRBV19	TRBJ1-5	TGTGCCAGTAGTACCCACAGGGAAAGTAGCAATCAGCCCCAGCATTTT	CASSTHRESSNQPQHF
.	TRBD2	TRBV6-5	TRBJ2-7	TGTGCCAGCAGTTTAGGACTAGCGGGGAGCCACGAGCAGTACTTC	CASSLGLAGSHEQYF
.	.	TRBV6-5	TRBJ2-1	TGTGCCAGCAGTTACCGAGGGAGTGAGCAGTTCTTC	CASSYRGSEQFF
.	TRBD1	TRBV27	TRBJ1-3	TGTGCCAGCAGGGGACAGGAGAGCTCTGGAAACACCATATATTTT	CASRGQESSGNTIYF
.	TRBD1	TRBV5-1	TRBJ2-7	TGCGCCAGCAGCTTATCGGGACAGGGACCCATTGACTACGAGCAGTACTTC	CASSLSGQGPIDYEQYF
.	.	TRBV9	TRBJ1-2	TGTGCCAGCAGCTCCGGGGGACCCTATGGCTACACCTTC	CASSSGGPYGYTF